This TCR beta chain emerged from a study of human T cells and chemical hapten exposure. Study information: Weekly scalp doses of diphenylcyclopropenone were given to patients during the roughly 26-week study.

The library gave individual cDNA molecules unique molecular identifiers. TCRdb used MiXCR to reprocess the RACE reads, holding one entry per CDR3 protein. The table shows more than 300,000 distinct CDR3 sequences, with less than 6.5% occurring only once. The CDR3 runs 15 residues. Study-wide results and caveats: Donors in the study had alopecia, meaning their immune response may differ from healthy people's.

The time point: pre-sensitization, week 0. The treatment denotes: therapeutic diphenylcyclopropenone sensitization with weekly scalp DPC. This clonotype was recorded a few times. Antigen: not known. The chain couples TRBV21-1 to TRBJ1-5. TRBV21-1 is reported as a pseudogene. The sequencing used whole blood, collected in connection with sensitization to the hapten diphenylcyclopropenone (DPC). The TCR sequence derives from a woman aged 45-65 years with alopecia areata. Some clones in this sample may be carry-over from other donors' samples. The CDR3, as DNA: TGTGCCAGCAGCAAAGAAACTCCGAGCAATCAGCCCCAGCATTTT. Its translation is CASSKETPSNQPQHF.